The clone carrying this TCR beta chain was picked up many times. Its target is not known. Per individual sample, total RNA of at least 5.5 micrograms was extracted. These data originate in a study of blood T cells in healthy people across ages. Study-wide results and caveats: The unsorted PBMCs prevented any conclusive comparison of naive versus antigen-experienced cells. Across the age range, TCR beta diversity per million T cells fell in a roughly linear way.

V shed 1 base and J shed 6 bases, with 10 bases lying between them. Germline V gene data show CDR1 as SGHAT and CDR2 as FQDESV (reference sequence). There are 13 residues in the CDR3. The use of a sample-barcoded 5' primer and a J-beta primer mix characterized a second PCR of about 7 to 12 cycles. Each cDNA molecule was tagged by a template-switch adaptor that had 12 random nucleotides. Each CDR3 protein gets one entry after TCRdb re-called the 5' RACE reads with MiXCR. Of 700,000 to 950,000 distinct CDR3 sequences detected, roughly 43% appear once; the ten largest clones hold 20% to 25%. Input material: blood. The sequence derives from a woman aged 55-75 years in good health. The chain couples TRBV11-1 to TRBJ2-7; a weak D match, TRBD1 (5 bases). CDR3: CASSLDRKSEQYF. The CDR3 DNA reads as TGTGCCAGCAGCTTAGACAGGAAGAGCGAGCAGTACTTC.